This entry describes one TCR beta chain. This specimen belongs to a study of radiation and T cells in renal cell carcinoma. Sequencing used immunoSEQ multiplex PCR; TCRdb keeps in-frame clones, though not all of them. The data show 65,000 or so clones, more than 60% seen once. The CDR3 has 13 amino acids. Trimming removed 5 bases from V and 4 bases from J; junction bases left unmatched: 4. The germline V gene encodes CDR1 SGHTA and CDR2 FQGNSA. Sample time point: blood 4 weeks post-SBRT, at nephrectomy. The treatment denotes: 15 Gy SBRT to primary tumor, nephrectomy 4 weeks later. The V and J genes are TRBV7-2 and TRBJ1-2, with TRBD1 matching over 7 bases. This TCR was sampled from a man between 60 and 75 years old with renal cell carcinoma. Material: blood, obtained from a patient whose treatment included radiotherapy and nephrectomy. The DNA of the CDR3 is TGTGCCAGCAGCCCGCAGGGGGTCTATGGCTACACCTTC. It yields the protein CASSPQGVYGYTF.